A single sample gave rise to the 9 T cell receptor beta chains below, sequenced in a study of technical replicates of blood from a few donors. Libraries were prepared by immunoSEQ multiplex PCR; TCRdb keeps only in-frame clonotypes and omits some of them. Of 60,000 to 90,000 clones detected, 95% to 96% appear once; the ten largest clones hold around 0.24%. The sample was T cells isolated from PBMCs. These receptors originate from a human donor in good health.

The chain employs TRBV14 and TRBJ2-1; possible D gene TRBD2, 5 bases. The CDR3 loop spans 14 amino acids. Germline loops: CDR1 SGHDN, CDR2 FVKESK. Trimming took off 4 bases at V and 0 bases at J, with 7 bases between the two ends. The CDR3 region is CASSPGSSYNEQFF. CDR3 in DNA: TGTGCCAGCAGCCCGGGGAGCTCCTACAATGAGCAGTTCTTC. The full variable domain, with the rest looked up from reference TRBV14 and TRBJ2-1, is EAGVTQFPSHSVIEKGQTVTLRCDPISGHDNLYWYRRVMGKEIKFLLHFVKESKQDESGMPNNRFLAERTGGTYSTLKVQPAELEDSGVYFCASSPGSSYNEQFFGPGTRLTVL.

This clone was detected once. V usage is TRBV27 and J usage is TRBJ2-1, with D tentatively TRBD2 (6 bases). The germline V gene has CDR1 MNHEY and CDR2 SMNVEV (reference sequence). Trimming took 4 bases from V and 4 from J, leaving 20 bases between them. The CDR3 extends over 17 amino acids. The CDR3 here is CASSSPRAGPLYNEQFF. In nucleotides, the CDR3 is TGTGCCAGCAGTTCCCCGAGGGCGGGGCCTTTGTACAATGAGCAGTTCTTC.

The chain joins TRBV7-9 to TRBJ1-4; 8 bases match TRBD1. Trimming cost V 2 bases and J 5 bases; bases outside gene matches: 4. Germline V gives CDR1 SEHNR, CDR2 FQNEAQ (reference sequence). The CDR3 is 15 amino acids. This CDR3 is CASSLPGGENEKLFF. In DNA, the CDR3 is TGTGCCAGCAGCTTACCAGGGGGCGAAAATGAAAAACTGTTTTTT. Full variable domain (rest looked up from reference TRBV7-9 and TRBJ1-4): DTGVSQNPRHKITKRGQNVTFRCDPISEHNRLYWYRQTLGQGPEFLTYFQNEAQLEKSRLLSDRFSAERPKGSFSTLEIQRTEQGDSAMYLCASSLPGGENEKLFFGSGTQLSVL.

In this sample, this clone turned up once. The chain carries TRBV2 and TRBJ2-5; D call uncertain. V was shortened by 0 bases and J by 4 bases, with 3 bases between the two germline ends. CDR1 SNHLY and CDR2 FYNNEI come from the germline V gene. CDR3 length equals 12 residues. CDR3 DNA sequence: TGTGCCAGCAGTGAAGCCCTAGAGACCCAGTACTTC. Translating it yields CASSEALETQYF.

The chain combines TRBV27 with TRBJ1-1; the D is unclear. The ends were cut back, 6 bases at V and 1 base at J, with 6 bases in the middle. Germline V CDR1 and CDR2: MNHEY, SMNVEV (reference sequence). The CDR3 extends over 12 amino acids. DNA for the CDR3: TGTGCCAGCAGAAAGCGGAACACTGAAGCTTTCTTT. This codes for CASRKRNTEAFF.

V and J are TRBV7-2 and TRBJ2-7; 7 positions agree with TRBD1. V was clipped by 0 bases and J by 0 bases; unmatched bases: 2. The CDR3 is 15 residues long. Germline CDR1 SGHTA, CDR2 FQGNSA. As DNA, the CDR3 is TGTGCCAGCAGCTTAGCCGGGACAGACTCCTACGAGCAGTACTTC. This gives the protein CASSLAGTDSYEQYF.

This clone was seen more than once but under ten times. The CDR3 is CAWSVKSGGETQYF. The CDR3 DNA reads as TGTGCCTGGAGTGTAAAGAGCGGGGGAGAGACCCAGTACTTC. V is TRBV30 and J is TRBJ2-5, with 8 bases that match TRBD2. The V gene's germline CDR1 is GTSNPN and CDR2 SVGIG (reference sequence). V dropped 0 bases and J dropped 4; count of bases not matched to a gene: 4. This CDR3 contains 14 residues.

The rearrangement joins TRBV19 to TRBJ2-7, with 7 bases aligning to TRBD2. The CDR3 has 14 residues. With 10 bases clipped from V and 2 bases from J, the junction kept 11 bases outside the gene matches. Per germline, CDR1 LNHDA and CDR2 SQIVND (reference sequence). The CDR3 protein is CATLGGDLTYEQYF. CDR3 bases: TGTGCCACCCTGGGAGGGGATTTAACCTACGAGCAGTACTTC.

The V and J genes are TRBV15 and TRBJ1-1, with a weak D call TRBD1 (5 bases). In germline, CDR1 is LNHNV, CDR2 YYDKDF (reference sequence). The CDR3 is 13 amino acids. V lost 5 bases, J lost 3 bases, and 10 bases lay in between. The CDR3 nucleotides read TGTGCCACCAGCCCGGGAGGGGACACTGAAGCTTTCTTT. The encoded protein is CATSPGGDTEAFF.